What follows are 19 T cell receptor beta chains derived from one specimen sequenced in a study of shared clonotypes between healthy human individuals. The data were produced by immunoSEQ multiplex PCR, yet TCRdb's version contains in-frame clones alone and is incomplete. The table has around 720,000 clones, 73% seen once; the top ten hold more than 1.5%. Sequenced material: memory CD4+ T cells sorted from blood. Described subset: CD45RA-negative fraction. The origin of the receptors is a woman aged 25 to 45 in good health.

V and J are TRBV7-5 and TRBJ1-5; the D segment call TRBD1 is taken from the table without a DNA check. TRBV7-5 is a listed pseudogene. This CDR3 is built from 19 residues. CDR3 DNA: TGTGTCAGAAGCTTAGCGCTTCCCCGGGACAGGGTACGCAATCAGCCCCAGCATTTT. As protein: CVRSLALPRDRVRNQPQHF.

The rearrangement joins TRBV7-7 to TRBJ1-5; TRBD1 matches 12 bases. Germline assignment: CDR1 SSHAT and CDR2 FNYEAQ (reference sequence). Trimming took 4 bases from V and 2 from J; bases not matched to a gene: 9. The CDR3 has 18 amino acids. The CDR3 reads CASSSGQGARAGNQPQHF. CDR3 nucleotide sequence: TGTGCCAGCAGCTCGGGACAGGGGGCGCGAGCTGGCAATCAGCCCCAGCATTTT. Full variable domain (remainder filled in from reference TRBV7-7 and TRBJ1-5): GAGVSQSPRYKVTKRGQDVTLRCDPISSHATLYWYQQALGQGPEFLTYFNYEAQPDKSGLPSDRFSAERPEGSISTLTIQRTEQRDSAMYRCASSSGQGARAGNQPQHFGDGTRLSIL.

V gene TRBV14 combines with J gene TRBJ2-7, with D perhaps matching TRBD2 (6 bases). From germline, CDR1 is SGHDN and CDR2 FVKESK. Deletions cut 1 base from V and 5 bases from J, with 15 bases between. This CDR3 comprises 15 residues. The CDR3 here is CASSQGRWSSDEQYF. In nucleotides, the CDR3 is TGTGCCAGCAGCCAAGGTCGTTGGTCTAGCGACGAGCAGTACTTC.

The chain is built from TRBV19 and TRBJ1-2; D remains unclear. Germline V gene sequence: CDR1 LNHDA, CDR2 SQIVND (reference sequence). The CDR3 has 14 amino acids. Trimming removed 4 bases at V and 7 bases at J, with 16 bases between. The CDR3 protein is CASSSLHRGFGYTF. The CDR3 coding sequence is TGTGCCAGTAGTAGCCTTCATCGTGGCTTTGGCTACACCTTC.

The chain is built from TRBV18 and TRBJ2-3; no clear D gene. There are 16 residues in the CDR3. CDR1 is KGHSH and CDR2 is LQKENI in the germline V gene. V gave up 3 bases and J gave up 0 bases, with 13 bases separating them. CDR3 sequence: CASSPGMMRSTDTQYF. Here the CDR3 DNA reads TGTGCCAGCTCACCTGGGATGATGCGCAGCACAGATACGCAGTATTTT.

This clone was observed once. The chain links TRBV2 to TRBJ2-2; D is possibly TRBD2 (6 bases). In germline, CDR1 is SNHLY, CDR2 FYNNEI. Trimming pared 2 bases from V and 5 bases from J, leaving 15 bases between. There are 16 residues in the CDR3. The CDR3 sequence: CASSERAAGRTGELFF. The CDR3, as DNA: TGTGCCAGCAGTGAAAGGGCCGCGGGACGTACCGGGGAGCTGTTTTTT.

The rearrangement uses TRBV2 and TRBJ2-7, with D tentatively TRBD2 (6 bases). The germline CDR1 and CDR2 sequences are SNHLY and FYNNEI. Trimming took off 5 bases at V and 1 base at J, with 15 bases between the two ends. This CDR3 spans 15 amino acids. The CDR3 region is CASSSSVSSSYEQYF. The CDR3 nucleotides read TGTGCCAGCAGTTCTAGCGTGTCATCGTCCTACGAGCAGTACTTC.

The J gene is TRBJ1-1, the V gene TRBV5-1; D uncertain. This CDR3 spans 15 amino acids. V lost 4 bases to trimming and J lost 0 bases, with 13 bases between them. Germline V gene sequence: CDR1 SGHRS, CDR2 YFSETQ. The CDR3 loop reads CASSNSGVMNTEAFF. In DNA form, the CDR3 reads TGCGCCAGCAGCAACTCAGGAGTCATGAACACTGAAGCTTTCTTT.

The V and J genes are TRBV11-2 and TRBJ2-5; 11 nucleotides line up with TRBD1. Losses at the gene ends were 1 base for V and 4 bases for J; bases not matched to a gene: 8. Germline V gene lookup returns CDR1 SGHAT and CDR2 FQNNGV. This CDR3 comprises 17 residues. CDR3 nucleotides: TGTGCCAGCAGCTTAGGGACAGGGGGCGAGGTGGGAGAGACCCAGTACTTC. This sequence encodes CASSLGTGGEVGETQYF.

CDR3 sequence: CASSGGQGRIGELFF. The DNA for the CDR3 is TGTGCCAGCAGTGGGGGACAGGGGCGTATTGGGGAGCTGTTTTTT. The chain combines TRBV2 with TRBJ2-2; the match to TRBD1 covers 10 bases. Germline-derived CDR1 and CDR2 are SNHLY and FYNNEI. This CDR3 has 15 residues. J gave up 8 bases and V 4 bases, and 7 bases lay outside the gene matches. Drawing the rest from reference TRBV2 and TRBJ2-2, the complete variable domain is EPEVTQTPSHQVTQMGQEVILRCVPISNHLYFYWYRQILGQKVEFLVSFYNNEISEKSEIFDDQFSVERPDGSNFTLKIRSTKLEDSAMYFCASSGGQGRIGELFFGEGSRLTVL.

This CDR3 reads CASSLGRSGNTIYF. CDR3 sequence (DNA): TGTGCCAGCAGTCTGGGACGCTCTGGAAACACCATATATTTT. This chain uses TRBV6-5 with TRBJ1-3; possibly TRBD1 for D (5 bases). The V gene's germline CDR1 is MNHEY and CDR2 SVGAGI. Trimming cost V 5 bases and J 0 bases, with 8 bases left between them. The CDR3 has 14 amino acids.

Concerning this clone itself: This sample includes further DNA sequences coding for the same CDR3. The V and J genes are TRBV20-1 and TRBJ2-7; D remains ambiguous. This CDR3 comprises 11 residues. Germline-derived CDR1 and CDR2 are DFQATT and SNEGSKA (reference sequence). Trimming took off 5 bases at V and 0 bases at J, with 5 bases between the two ends. The CDR3 DNA sequence: TGCAGTGCTCGATTCTCCTACGAGCAGTACTTC. This translates into CSARFSYEQYF.

The CDR3 region is CASSPSGGGYGTYEQYF. CDR3 in DNA: TGTGCCAGCAGTCCTTCCGGGGGGGGGTACGGCACCTACGAGCAGTACTTC. The chain carries TRBV28 and TRBJ2-7, with TRBD2 identical over 8 bases. CDR3 length: 17 residues. With 5 bases clipped from V and 2 bases from J, the junction kept 14 bases outside the gene matches. In germline, CDR1 is MDHEN, CDR2 SYDVKM.

The sample holds one count of this clone. This chain uses TRBV7-9 with TRBJ1-3; a weak D match, TRBD1 (5 bases). CDR3 length: 14 amino acids. Germline CDR1 SEHNR, CDR2 FQNEAQ (reference sequence). V lost 6 bases to trimming and J lost 8 bases, with 17 bases between them. The CDR3 sequence is CASRRGTVEDTIYF. The CDR3 DNA sequence: TGTGCCAGCAGGCGCGGGACGGTAGAAGACACCATATATTTT.

Comment on this clone: Other DNA sequences of this sample code for an identical CDR3. The CDR3 DNA follows: TGTGCCAGCAGCTTAAGCGGAGTAGATACGCAGTATTTT. It is translated as CASSLSGVDTQYF. This chain joins TRBV7-2 and TRBJ2-3; weak D call: TRBD2 (5 bases). V lost 2 bases and J lost 5, with 8 bases in between. CDR3 size: 13 residues. Germline V gene lookup returns CDR1 SGHTA and CDR2 FQGNSA.

A word on this clone: Its ends do not fully match the called genes, so a read error is possible. The chain uses TRBV2 and TRBJ2-7; D is undetermined. There are 13 residues in the CDR3. The germline V gene has CDR1 SNHLY and CDR2 FYNNEI. The CDR3: CVSSVEFRNEQYF. In DNA, the CDR3 is TGTGTCAGCAGTGTGGAGTTCCGAAACGAGCAGTACTTC. Using reference TRBV2 and TRBJ2-7 for the parts outside the CDR3, the full variable domain is EPEVTQTPSHQVTQMGQEVILRCVPISNHLYFYWYRQILGQKVEFLVSFYNNEISEKSEIFDDQFSVERPDGSNFTLKIRSTKLEDSAMYFCVSSVEFRNEQYFGPGTRLTVT.

The J gene is TRBJ1-4, the V gene TRBV5-1; possible D gene TRBD1, 6 bases. CDR3 length: 16 amino acids. The germline gives CDR1 SGHRS, CDR2 YFSETQ. V was trimmed by 0 bases and J by 6 bases, leaving 15 bases between them. This CDR3 is CASSLGAGVQDEKLFF. CDR3 in DNA: TGCGCCAGCAGCTTGGGGGCAGGGGTCCAGGATGAAAAACTGTTTTTT.

The chain has TRBV11-2 and TRBJ2-5; D is possibly TRBD2 (5 bases). The CDR3 spans 13 residues. Germline CDR1 and CDR2: SGHAT and FQNNGV. V was pared by 0 bases and J by 10 bases, with 12 bases between. CDR3: CASSLETTGSQYF. CDR3 DNA: TGTGCCAGCAGCTTAGAGACTACGGGCAGCCAGTACTTC. Full variable domain (outside the CDR3, taken from reference TRBV11-2 and TRBJ2-5): EAGVAQSPRYKIIEKRQSVAFWCNPISGHATLYWYQQILGQGPKLLIQFQNNGVVDDSQLPKDRFSAERLKGVDSTLKIQPAKLEDSAVYLCASSLETTGSQYFGPGTRLLVL.

This chain links TRBV11-2 with TRBJ1-2; TRBD1 might be the D (5 bases). This CDR3 is 14 amino acids long. Trimming took 5 bases from V and 8 from J, leaving 18 bases between them. Germline V gene sequence: CDR1 SGHAT, CDR2 FQNNGV. CDR3 sequence reads: CASSHRVPGEGYTF. The DNA for the CDR3 is TGTGCCAGCAGCCACCGGGTGCCGGGGGAAGGCTACACCTTC.